The 32 T cell receptor beta chains below all came from one sample that was sequenced in a study of post-analysis software for immune sequencing data. Libraries were made from TCR beta cDNA, and they carried unique molecular identifiers. MiXCR, applied by TCRdb to the PCR reads, yields one record per CDR3 protein. This table has approximately 690,000 distinct CDR3 sequences, 59% appearing once. Study findings and constraints: The five TRBV segments detected at higher frequency in patients than in controls included TRBV5-6, TRBV5-1 and TRBV20-1.

Which antigens these TCRs recognize remains unknown. Sequencing input: blood. These TCRs come from a girl aged 2-10 years with multiple sclerosis.

As for this clonotype: At one end the junction does not follow the germline gene, possibly because of a read error. This chain links TRBV6-5 with TRBJ2-1; tentative D call: TRBD1 (6 bases). Germline V CDR1 and CDR2: MNHEY, SVGAGI. The CDR3 is made up of 13 amino acids. DNA of the CDR3: TGTGCCGGCAGTTCCCCACAGGGAAATGAGCAGTTCTTC. Translated: CAGSSPQGNEQFF.

This clonotype was picked up a small number of times. This chain uses TRBV7-2 with TRBJ2-1; 10 bases are a match to TRBD2. This CDR3 has 15 residues. From germline, CDR1 is SGHTA and CDR2 FQGNSA. Trimming took 4 bases from V and 6 from J; bases not matched to a gene: 6. The CDR3, as DNA: TGTGCCAGCAGCTCCTTTAGCGGGGGGTTCAATGAGCAGTTCTTC. Its protein product is CASSSFSGGFNEQFF.

The chain is built from TRBV5-1 and TRBJ2-7; D is perhaps TRBD2 (6 bases). The germline V and J ends were trimmed by 4 bases and 3 bases, with 17 bases remaining between them. The CDR3 is made up of 15 amino acids. In germline, CDR1 is SGHRS, CDR2 YFSETQ. The CDR3 region is CASSPEEGSGYEQYF. DNA for the CDR3: TGCGCCAGCAGCCCGGAGGAGGGAAGTGGCTACGAGCAGTACTTC.

The chain couples TRBV7-8 to TRBJ2-1, with TRBD2 matching over 8 bases. The J segment lost 9 bases and the V segment lost 4 bases, leaving 5 bases of the junction unmatched. This CDR3 comprises 13 residues. Germline V gene sequence: CDR1 SGHVS, CDR2 FQNEAQ. The CDR3 sequence: CASSSGGAVEQFF. The CDR3 DNA follows: TGTGCCAGCAGCTCCGGGGGGGCGGTTGAGCAGTTCTTC.

This clonotype was counted between two and nine times. The V gene is TRBV7-2, the J gene TRBJ2-3; D remains unclear. Germline V lookup: CDR1 SGHTA, CDR2 FQGNSA. This CDR3 has 13 residues. The V gene lost 6 bases and the J gene lost 4 bases, with 11 bases spanning the gap. The CDR3 bases are TGTGCCAGCAGATCCTCCGGGTCAGATACGCAGTATTTT. Its translation is CASRSSGSDTQYF.

This clonotype was observed at least ten times. The V and J genes are TRBV20-1 and TRBJ2-3; no firm D call. Between the trimmed V and J ends, which lost 0 bases and 3 bases, there was a span of 4 bases. The CDR3 sequence is 12 residues long. CDR1 and CDR2 from the germline V gene are DFQATT and SNEGSKA (reference sequence). The CDR3 DNA follows: TGCAGTGCTAGAGATGGGACAGATACGCAGTATTTT. This codes for CSARDGTDTQYF.

The rearrangement uses TRBV4-1 and TRBJ2-3; 7 bases map to TRBD2. The germline gives CDR1 MGHRA, CDR2 YSYEKL. The CDR3 loop spans 16 amino acids. V was pared by 4 bases and J by 3 bases, with 10 bases of the junction left unmatched. The CDR3 protein is CASSLTAASGTDTQYF. The CDR3, as DNA: TGCGCCAGCAGCCTCACCGCGGCTAGCGGAACAGATACGCAGTATTTT.

CDR3 nucleotides: TGCAGCGTGACCCAGGGGCCTGACAATGAGCAGTTCTTC. This translates into CSVTQGPDNEQFF. The chain employs TRBV29-1 and TRBJ2-1, with D possibly TRBD1 on 6 matching bases. The CDR3 runs to 13 residues. Germline V CDR1 and CDR2: SQVTM, ANQGSEA. V was pared by 6 bases and J by 5 bases, with 14 bases between.

This clonotype was seen a handful of times. The rearrangement uses TRBV30 and TRBJ1-1, with D possibly matching TRBD1 (5 bases). This CDR3 region has 14 residues. V lost 3 bases to trimming and J lost 6 bases, with 17 bases between them. The germline CDR1 and CDR2 sequences are GTSNPN and SVGIG (reference sequence). The CDR3 is CAWRGRGSWAEAFF. The CDR3 bases are TGTGCCTGGAGAGGAAGGGGTTCGTGGGCTGAAGCTTTCTTT.

The chain recombines TRBV7-9 with TRBJ2-5; 8 bases fit TRBD2. With V trimmed by 1 base and J by 5 bases, 3 bases remained unmatched. There are 14 residues in the CDR3. Germline CDR1 is SEHNR and CDR2 is FQNEAQ (reference sequence). The CDR3 loop is CASSLGTSYETQYF. The CDR3 DNA sequence: TGTGCCAGCAGCTTAGGGACTAGCTACGAGACCCAGTACTTC.

The genes are TRBV5-1 and TRBJ2-7; possibly TRBD1 for D (6 bases). Trimming took off 5 bases at V and 2 bases at J, with 14 bases between the two ends. The germline CDR1 and CDR2 sequences are SGHRS and YFSETQ. The CDR3 is 14 amino acids. CDR3 bases: TGCGCCAGCAGTTCAGGGGCTTTTACCTACGAGCAGTACTTC. Protein product: CASSSGAFTYEQYF.

The chain uses TRBV12-3 or TRBV12-4 and TRBJ2-2, with unresolved D. This CDR3 region has 15 residues. V gave up 5 bases and J gave up 0 bases, with 10 bases separating them. CDR3 amino acids: CASSLDNANTGELFF. In DNA, the CDR3 is TGTGCCAGCAGTCTAGACAACGCGAACACCGGGGAGCTGTTTTTT.

The chain carries TRBV5-1 and TRBJ2-1, with 9 bases fitting TRBD1. Germline CDR1 is SGHRS and CDR2 is YFSETQ. Germline trimming cut 0 bases from V and 8 bases from J; bases unmatched to any gene: 6. The CDR3 is 15 amino acids. The CDR3 is CASSLEGQGSDEQFF. CDR3 coding DNA: TGCGCCAGCAGCTTGGAGGGACAGGGAAGTGATGAGCAGTTCTTC.

The rearrangement uses TRBV30 and TRBJ2-7, with a weak D call TRBD2 (7 bases). Trimming removed 2 bases at V and 0 bases at J, with 17 bases between. The germline V gene encodes CDR1 GTSNPN and CDR2 SVGIG (reference sequence). The CDR3 runs to 16 residues. CDR3 sequence (DNA): TGTGCCTGGAGTCCTCCTCTGGGGGGGCACTCCTACGAGCAGTACTTC. Encoded protein: CAWSPPLGGHSYEQYF.

The chain uses TRBV29-1 and TRBJ2-5; 7 bases are a match to TRBD1. Germline CDR1 and CDR2: SQVTM and ANQGSEA. The trim removed 6 bases at V and 5 bases at J, leaving 15 bases unmatched. CDR3 size: 15 residues. The CDR3 DNA reads as TGCAGCGTCCTAATCCGGGACAGACCTGGGGAGACCCAGTACTTC. As protein: CSVLIRDRPGETQYF.

This clonotype turned up a few times. The CDR3 nucleotides read TGCAGCGTTGTCCGGGGGAGCTCCTACGAGCAGTACTTC. It yields the protein CSVVRGSSYEQYF. The rearrangement joins TRBV29-1 to TRBJ2-7; maybe TRBD2 (6 bases). The V and J ends lost 4 bases and 0 bases respectively, with 10 bases between them. The CDR3 contains 13 residues. CDR1 is SQVTM, CDR2 ANQGSEA, per germline.

The chain links TRBV5-4 to TRBJ1-2, with D possibly matching TRBD1 (6 bases). This CDR3 contains 13 residues. Germline V gene data show CDR1 as SGHNT and CDR2 as YYREEE (reference sequence). The germline V and J ends were trimmed by 1 base and 8 bases, with 12 bases remaining between them. Written as DNA, the CDR3 is TGTGCCAGCAGCTTGATGGGGGCGCGAGGCTACACCTTC. It yields the protein CASSLMGARGYTF.

The gene calls are TRBV6-2 or TRBV6-3 and TRBJ2-3, with a weak D call TRBD2 (5 bases). The CDR3 contains 16 residues. CDR1 and CDR2 from the germline V gene are MNHEY and SVGEGT. V shed 2 bases and J shed 1 base, with 13 bases lying between them. This chain's CDR3 is CASSYGLAMGTDTQYF. The CDR3 DNA sequence: TGTGCCAGCAGTTACGGGCTAGCAATGGGCACAGATACGCAGTATTTT.

This clonotype has just a few counts. This chain links TRBV3-1 with TRBJ1-1; D unresolved. Germline V gene sequence: CDR1 LGHDT, CDR2 YNNKEL (reference sequence). This CDR3 is 15 amino acids long. V was clipped by 1 base and J by 0 bases, with 9 bases between them. The CDR3 spells CASSQGGPVNTEAFF. CDR3 in DNA: TGTGCCAGCAGCCAAGGAGGACCCGTGAACACTGAAGCTTTCTTT.

The chain joins TRBV20-1 to TRBJ2-1; D might be TRBD1 (6 bases). This CDR3 contains 15 residues. V was clipped by 6 bases and J by 0 bases, with 15 bases between them. Germline V gives CDR1 DFQATT, CDR2 SNEGSKA (reference sequence). DNA for the CDR3: TGCAGTGCCAAAAACCCAGGGGACTCCTACAATGAGCAGTTCTTC. Residues: CSAKNPGDSYNEQFF.

Of note for this clonotype: Since the CDR3 does not end with the conserved phenylalanine or tryptophan, this likely comes from a read error. The chain employs TRBV2 and TRBJ2-4, with D possibly matching TRBD1 (5 bases). The germline V gene encodes CDR1 SNHLY and CDR2 FYNNEI. The CDR3 contains 15 residues. Trimming removed 3 bases at V and 0 bases at J, with 9 bases between. The CDR3 DNA follows: TGTGCCAGCAGTGAGAGACAGCTAGCCAAAAACATTCAGTACTGC. The encoded protein is CASSERQLAKNIQYC.

The chain joins TRBV4-3 to TRBJ1-1; D gene uncertain. The CDR3 spans 13 residues. V lost 5 bases, J lost 10 bases, and 17 bases lay in between. Germline-derived CDR1 and CDR2 are LGHNA and YSLEER. As DNA, the CDR3 is TGCGCCAGCAGCGTTCGGGGTACGGTGTCAGCTTTCTTT. As protein: CASSVRGTVSAFF.

This clonotype came up a few times. The rearrangement links TRBV24-1 to TRBJ2-1, with 10 bases identical to TRBD1. The germline gives CDR1 KGHDR, CDR2 SFDVKD. Trimming cost V 0 bases and J 4 bases; bases outside gene matches: 2. The CDR3 totals 16 residues. This CDR3 reads CATSDLRQGAYNEQFF. CDR3 nucleotide sequence: TGTGCCACCAGTGATTTGCGACAGGGGGCATACAATGAGCAGTTCTTC.

This chain connects TRBV5-6 to TRBJ2-5; tentatively, D is TRBD2 (5 bases). Germline-derived CDR1 and CDR2 are SGHDT and YYEEEE. With 2 bases removed from V and 4 bases from J, the gap between germline ends came to 15 bases. There are 15 residues in the CDR3. This CDR3 reads CASSFFVRAGETQYF. CDR3 DNA sequence: TGTGCCAGCAGCTTTTTCGTGAGGGCGGGAGAGACCCAGTACTTC.

On this clonotype: A read error may account for a junction end that differs from germline. The rearrangement uses TRBV7-9 and TRBJ2-3; 13 nucleotides match TRBD2. The CDR3 runs to 19 residues. Per germline, CDR1 SEHNR and CDR2 FQNEAQ (reference sequence). The CDR3 loop is CVSSAGLAGTKRGTDTQYF. CDR3 nucleotide sequence: TGTGTCAGCAGCGCGGGACTAGCGGGGACTAAAAGGGGCACAGATACGCAGTATTTT.

This chain links TRBV2 with TRBJ2-7; TRBD1 or TRBD2 may be the D gene (6 bases each). Near its end, the DNA agrees better with TRBJ2-5, so the J call may be wrong. The CDR3 sequence is 15 residues long. The germline V gene encodes CDR1 SNHLY and CDR2 FYNNEI. CDR3 residues: CASSENPFRGATQYF. The CDR3 bases are TGTGCCAGCAGTGAAAACCCGTTTAGGGGGGCGACCCAGTACTTC.

This chain joins TRBV6-6 and TRBJ1-1; TRBD1 agrees at 9 bases. Looked up from germline, CDR1 is MNHNY and CDR2 is SVGAGI (reference sequence). This CDR3 is 14 amino acids long. The V segment lost 5 bases and the J segment 4 bases; nucleotides outside the gene matches: 5. CDR3 in DNA: TGTGCCAGCAGTCTACAGACAGGGGGCACTGAAGCTTTCTTT. It yields the protein CASSLQTGGTEAFF.

V and J are TRBV6-6 and TRBJ1-2; no definite D call. Germline assignment: CDR1 MNHNY and CDR2 SVGAGI (reference sequence). CDR3 length: 13 amino acids. The germline V and J ends were trimmed by 7 bases and 5 bases, with 14 bases remaining between them. The CDR3 sequence is CASNIGVEYGYTF. The CDR3, as DNA: TGTGCCAGCAACATCGGGGTTGAGTATGGCTACACCTTC.

The genes are TRBV29-1 and TRBJ1-1; no definite D call. V lost 6 bases and J lost 4, with 15 bases in between. CDR3 size: 13 residues. Germline CDR1 and CDR2: SQVTM and ANQGSEA. The CDR3 loop reads CSVSGPGPTEAFF. The CDR3 region has the DNA TGCAGCGTCTCCGGGCCCGGTCCCACTGAAGCTTTCTTT.

In this sample, this clonotype turned up a few times. The genes are TRBV20-1 and TRBJ2-3; D remains ambiguous. CDR1 is DFQATT and CDR2 is SNEGSKA in the germline V gene (reference sequence). V lost 4 bases and J lost 0, with 14 bases in between. This CDR3 contains 15 residues. The CDR3 DNA reads as TGCAGTGCTAATCCGGCCAGCGAGAGCACAGATACGCAGTATTTT. As protein: CSANPASESTDTQYF.

Points on this clonotype: One junction end disagrees with the germline gene, perhaps due to a read error. This chain joins TRBV7-2 and TRBJ2-1; no reliable D call. Germline CDR1 and CDR2: SGHTA and FQGNSA. This CDR3 spans 15 amino acids. This CDR3 reads CACSSEGTGYNEQFF. CDR3 nucleotide sequence: TGTGCCTGCAGCTCAGAAGGAACCGGCTACAATGAGCAGTTCTTC.

V usage is TRBV9 and J usage is TRBJ2-1, with D possibly called TRBD1 or TRBD2 (5 bases each). The CDR3 loop spans 15 amino acids. V lost 4 bases to trimming and J lost 2 bases, with 13 bases between them. The germline CDR1 and CDR2 sequences are SGDLS and YYNGEE. Here the CDR3 DNA reads TGTGCCAGCAGCCTCCGGGACGGCCCCTACAATGAGCAGTTCTTC. Translating gives CASSLRDGPYNEQFF.